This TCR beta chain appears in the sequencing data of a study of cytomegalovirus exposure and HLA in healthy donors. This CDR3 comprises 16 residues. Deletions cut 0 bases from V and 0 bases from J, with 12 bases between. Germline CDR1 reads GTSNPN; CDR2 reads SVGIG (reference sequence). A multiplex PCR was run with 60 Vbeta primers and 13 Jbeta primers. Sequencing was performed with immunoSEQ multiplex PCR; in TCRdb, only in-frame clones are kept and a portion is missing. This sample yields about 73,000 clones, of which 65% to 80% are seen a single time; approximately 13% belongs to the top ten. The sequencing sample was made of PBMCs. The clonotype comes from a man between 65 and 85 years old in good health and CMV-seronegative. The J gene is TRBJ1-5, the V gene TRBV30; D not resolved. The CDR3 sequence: CAWSVRGRGSNQPQHF. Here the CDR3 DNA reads TGTGCCTGGAGTGTACGTGGAAGAGGTAGCAATCAGCCCCAGCATTTT.